This TCR beta chain was retrieved from a study of technical replicates of blood from a handful of donors. The protocol was immunoSEQ multiplex PCR, while the TCRdb copy is restricted to in-frame clones and leaves out a portion. The sample contains more than 60,000 clones, approximately 93% of which appear only once. The CDR3 extends over 14 amino acids. Germline V gene data show CDR1 as ENHRY and CDR2 as SYGVKD. The J segment lost 4 bases and the V segment lost 0 bases, leaving 1 base of the junction unmatched. The sample consisted of T cells isolated from PBMCs. The clonotype comes from a human donor in good health. V and J are TRBV10-3 and TRBJ2-5, with 8 bases matching TRBD2. CDR3 sequence (DNA): TGTGCCATCAGTGAGTCGACTAGCGTAGAGACCCAGTACTTC. Its translation: CAISESTSVETQYF.